One and the same sample provided the 9 T cell receptor beta chains below, sequenced in a study of blood T cell repertoires in COVID-19. Produced via immunoSEQ multiplex PCR; TCRdb's table is partial and in-frame only. The data contain 210,000 or so clones, roughly 80% of them singletons. Sequencing was carried out using peripheral blood. Receptor source: a woman older than 75 with active or convalescent COVID-19.

This chain links TRBV3-1 (or the pseudogene TRBV3-2) with TRBJ2-1; D not resolved. V dropped 4 bases and J dropped 15 bases, with 19 bases sitting between them. CDR3 length equals 13 residues. Germline V lookup: CDR1 LGHDT, CDR2 YNNKEL (reference sequence). The CDR3 is CASSPSHSVIPFF. The CDR3 DNA is TGTGCCAGCAGCCCATCCCACTCCGTGATTCCGTTCTTC.

The chain uses TRBV10-2 and TRBJ2-3; 8 positions match TRBD2. The CDR3 length is 16 residues. The V gene end was trimmed by 4 bases and the J gene end by 2 bases; junction bases not matched to a gene: 8. The germline V gene has CDR1 WSHSY and CDR2 SAAADI. The chain's CDR3 is CASSGWSAGDTDTQYF. The CDR3 DNA follows: TGCGCCAGCAGTGGGTGGTCAGCGGGGGACACAGATACGCAGTATTTT.

The count of this clone is one. Other DNA sequences in the same sample also yield this CDR3. The J gene is TRBJ2-7, the V gene TRBV6-2 or TRBV6-3; D is undetermined. The germline gives CDR1 MNHEY, CDR2 SVGEGT. This CDR3 has 12 residues. The V and J ends lost 3 bases and 7 bases respectively, with 10 bases between them. CDR3 loop: CASSYSRREQYF. CDR3 DNA sequence: TGTGCCAGCAGTTATTCCCGTCGGGAGCAGTACTTC.

This clone was counted a single time. The chain joins TRBV19 to TRBJ1-1; the D gene is possibly TRBD1 (5 bases). Trimming pared 0 bases from V and 1 base from J, leaving 9 bases between. The CDR3 is 15 residues long. Per the germline V gene, CDR1 is LNHDA and CDR2 is SQIVND (reference sequence). The CDR3 sequence is CASSIEGGRNTEAFF. CDR3 DNA sequence: TGTGCCAGTAGTATAGAGGGGGGTAGGAACACTGAAGCTTTCTTT.

The chain carries TRBV18 and TRBJ1-2, with no clear D. Germline assignment: CDR1 KGHSH and CDR2 LQKENI. The CDR3 runs 13 residues. V shed 4 bases and J shed 3 bases, with 9 bases lying between them. The CDR3 is CASSQFGDYGYTF. The CDR3 DNA reads as TGTGCCAGCTCACAATTCGGGGACTATGGCTACACCTTC.

Written as DNA, the CDR3 is TGTGCTAGTGGTACCAGGGGGCCCGGTGAGCAGTTCTTC. It translates to CASGTRGPGEQFF. The chain has TRBV12-5 and TRBJ2-1, with TRBD1 matching over 8 bases. V lost 5 bases, J lost 9 bases, and 6 bases stayed unmatched. The CDR3 runs to 13 residues. CDR1 and CDR2 from the germline V gene are LGHNT and FRNRAP.

The chain joins TRBV28 to TRBJ2-5; TRBD2 aligns across 14 bases. The ends lost 5 bases at V and 6 bases at J; junction bases unmatched: 5. The CDR3 extends over 15 amino acids. The germline V gene has CDR1 MDHEN and CDR2 SYDVKM. The CDR3 DNA follows: TGTGCCAGCAGTAGAGGGACTAGCGGGGGTCAGACCCAGTACTTC. Its protein product is CASSRGTSGGQTQYF.

This chain uses TRBV27 with TRBJ2-5; a weak D match, TRBD2 (5 bases). The CDR3 has 13 residues. With 4 bases removed from V and 5 bases from J, the gap between germline ends came to 11 bases. Germline values: CDR1 MNHEY, CDR2 SMNVEV (reference sequence). The CDR3 region has the DNA TGTGCCAGCAGTTCCCGACGCGGGGAGACCCAGTACTTC. This encodes CASSSRRGETQYF.

The chain recombines TRBV6-1 with TRBJ1-6, with TRBD1 identical over 9 bases. The CDR3 consists of 16 residues. V gave up 2 bases and J gave up 16 bases; unmatched junction bases: 15. Germline-derived CDR1 and CDR2 are MNHNS and SASEGT. The CDR3 sequence: CASSEWGRDRAHILHF. The CDR3 DNA follows: TGTGCCAGCAGTGAATGGGGCCGGGACAGGGCCCACATTCTCCACTTT.